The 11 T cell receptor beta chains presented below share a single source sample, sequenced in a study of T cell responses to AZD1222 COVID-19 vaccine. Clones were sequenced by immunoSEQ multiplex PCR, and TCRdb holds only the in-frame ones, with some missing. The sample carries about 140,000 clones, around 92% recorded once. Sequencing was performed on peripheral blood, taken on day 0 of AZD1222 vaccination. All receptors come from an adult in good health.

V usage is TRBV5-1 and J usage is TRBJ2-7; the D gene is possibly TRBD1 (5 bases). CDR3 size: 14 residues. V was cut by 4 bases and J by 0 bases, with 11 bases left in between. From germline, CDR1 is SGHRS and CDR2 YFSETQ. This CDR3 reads CASSQVTGSYEQYF. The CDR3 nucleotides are TGCGCCAGCAGCCAGGTCACAGGCTCCTACGAGCAGTACTTC.

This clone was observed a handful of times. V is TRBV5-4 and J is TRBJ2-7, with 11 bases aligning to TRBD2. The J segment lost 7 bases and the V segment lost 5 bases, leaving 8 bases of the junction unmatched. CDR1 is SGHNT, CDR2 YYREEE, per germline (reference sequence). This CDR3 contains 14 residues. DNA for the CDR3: TGTGCCAGCAGTAGCGGGAGGGCCGCAGGGGAGCAGTACTTC. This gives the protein CASSSGRAAGEQYF.

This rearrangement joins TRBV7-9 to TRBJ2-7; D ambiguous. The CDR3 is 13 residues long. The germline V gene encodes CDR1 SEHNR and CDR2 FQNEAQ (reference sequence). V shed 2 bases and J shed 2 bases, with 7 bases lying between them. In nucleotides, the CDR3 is TGTGCCAGCAGCTTACCCCTGGCCTACGAGCAGTACTTC. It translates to CASSLPLAYEQYF.

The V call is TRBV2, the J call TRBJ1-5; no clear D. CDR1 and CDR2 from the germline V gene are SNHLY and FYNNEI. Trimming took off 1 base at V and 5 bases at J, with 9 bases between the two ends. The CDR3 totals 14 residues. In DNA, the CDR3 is TGTGCCAGCAGTGAAGGGCAGATAGATCAGCCCCAGCATTTT. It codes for CASSEGQIDQPQHF.

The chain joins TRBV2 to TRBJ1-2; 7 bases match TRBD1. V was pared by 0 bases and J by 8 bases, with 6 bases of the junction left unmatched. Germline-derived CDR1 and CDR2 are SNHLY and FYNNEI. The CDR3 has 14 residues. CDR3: CASSEAQQGYGYTF. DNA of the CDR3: TGTGCCAGCAGTGAAGCTCAACAGGGGTACGGCTACACCTTC.

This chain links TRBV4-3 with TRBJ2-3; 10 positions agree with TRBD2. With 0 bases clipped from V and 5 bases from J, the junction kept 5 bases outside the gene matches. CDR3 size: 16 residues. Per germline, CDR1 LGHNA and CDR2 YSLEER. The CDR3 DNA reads TGCGCCAGCAGCCAAGACTGGGCTAGCGGGAGAGATACGCAGTATTTT. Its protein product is CASSQDWASGRDTQYF.

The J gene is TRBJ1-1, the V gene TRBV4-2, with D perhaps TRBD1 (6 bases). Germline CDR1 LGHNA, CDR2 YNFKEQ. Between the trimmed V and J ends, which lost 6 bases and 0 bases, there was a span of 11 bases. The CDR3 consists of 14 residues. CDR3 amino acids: CASSPGDMNTEAFF. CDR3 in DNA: TGTGCCAGCAGTCCAGGGGATATGAACACTGAAGCTTTCTTT.

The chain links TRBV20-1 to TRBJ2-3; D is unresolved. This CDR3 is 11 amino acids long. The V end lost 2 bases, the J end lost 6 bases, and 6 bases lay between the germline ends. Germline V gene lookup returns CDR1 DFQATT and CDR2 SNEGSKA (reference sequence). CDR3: CSARKGDTQYF. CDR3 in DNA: TGCAGTGCTAGAAAAGGTGATACGCAGTATTTT.

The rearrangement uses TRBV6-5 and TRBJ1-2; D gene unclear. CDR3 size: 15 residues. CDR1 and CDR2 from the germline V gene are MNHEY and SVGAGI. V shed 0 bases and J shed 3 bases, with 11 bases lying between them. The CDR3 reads CASSYSDGTYYGYTF. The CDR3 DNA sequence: TGTGCCAGCAGTTACTCCGACGGAACGTACTATGGCTACACCTTC.

This CDR3 is CASRTSGNSYNEQFF. Written as DNA, the CDR3 is TGCGCCAGCAGAACTAGCGGGAACTCCTACAATGAGCAGTTCTTC. This chain links TRBV5-1 with TRBJ2-1, with TRBD2 identical over 10 bases. Germline-derived CDR1 and CDR2 are SGHRS and YFSETQ. The V segment lost 5 bases and the J segment 0 bases; nucleotides outside the gene matches: 2. This CDR3 is built from 15 residues. Full variable domain (remainder filled in from reference TRBV5-1 and TRBJ2-1): KAGVTQTPRYLIKTRGQQVTLSCSPISGHRSVSWYQQTPGQGLQFLFEYFSETQRNKGNFPGRFSGRQFSNSRSEMNVSTLELGDSALYLCASRTSGNSYNEQFFGPGTRLTVL.

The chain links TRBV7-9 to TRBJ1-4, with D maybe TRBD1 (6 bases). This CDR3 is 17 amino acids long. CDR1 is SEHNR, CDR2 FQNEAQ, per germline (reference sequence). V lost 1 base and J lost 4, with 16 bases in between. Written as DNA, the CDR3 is TGTGCCAGCAGCTTAGACCCAGGGGTCCGGGTTAATGAAAAACTGTTTTTT. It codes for CASSLDPGVRVNEKLFF.